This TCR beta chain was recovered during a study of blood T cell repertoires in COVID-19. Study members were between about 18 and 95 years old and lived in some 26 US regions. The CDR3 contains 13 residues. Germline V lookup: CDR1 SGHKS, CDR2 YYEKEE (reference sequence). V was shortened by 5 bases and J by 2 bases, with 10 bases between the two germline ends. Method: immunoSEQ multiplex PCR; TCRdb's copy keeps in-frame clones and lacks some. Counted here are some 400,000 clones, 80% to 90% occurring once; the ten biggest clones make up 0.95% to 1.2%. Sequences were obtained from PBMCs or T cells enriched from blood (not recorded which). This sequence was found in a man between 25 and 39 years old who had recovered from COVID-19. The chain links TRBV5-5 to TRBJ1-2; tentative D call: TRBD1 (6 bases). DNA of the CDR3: TGTGCCAGCAGTTTTACAGGGAACTATGGCTACACCTTC. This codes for CASSFTGNYGYTF.